The present T cell receptor beta chain was sequenced within a study of CD4 T cells in relation to SARS-CoV-2 and coronaviruses. Study background: TCR beta CDR3s were sequenced after 10-day antigen culture of PBMCs.

Generated by immunoSEQ multiplex PCR, the TCRdb table keeps only in-frame clones and is missing some. The sample carries tens of thousands of clones, 84% recorded once. This clone was counted once. As yet, its antigen is unknown. Study observations and caveats: Crossreactive clones expanded significantly less to SARS-CoV-2 than monoreactive clones.

Trimming shortened V by 6 bases and J by 8 bases, and 16 bases separated the two germline ends. This CDR3 is 13 amino acids long. Germline assignment: CDR1 LNHDA and CDR2 SQIVND (reference sequence). Sorted naive or memory CD4+ cells met CEF peptides for 9 to 11 days. This TCR came from an adult with COVID-19. The J gene is TRBJ1-2, the V gene TRBV19; no definite D call. The material sequenced was naive CD4+ T cells from PBMCs, cultured in vitro. As to subset: naive CD4+ T cells isolated by negative enrichment. The CDR3 region is CASRELAPGGYTF. The DNA of the CDR3 is TGTGCCAGTAGGGAGTTGGCGCCCGGAGGCTACACCTTC.